These 7 T cell receptor beta chains share one sample of origin, sequenced in a study of control samples from healthy donors and cancer patients. Assay used: immunoSEQ multiplex PCR; TCRdb lists only in-frame clones, some missing. The top ten clones hold around 6% of a sample with 75,000 to 95,000 clones, roughly 88% of them seen once. Sample: blood. All receptors derive from a woman aged 45 to 65 in good health.

The chain is built from TRBV20-1 and TRBJ2-1; TRBD2 is a possible D gene (6 bases). V was shortened by 3 bases and J by 3 bases, with 18 bases between the two germline ends. The CDR3 spans 16 residues. Germline loops: CDR1 DFQATT, CDR2 SNEGSKA (reference sequence). The CDR3 DNA sequence: TGCAGTGCTAGTCGACCCCGGCGGGGCAACTACAATGAGCAGTTCTTC. It codes for CSASRPRRGNYNEQFF.

The chain is built from TRBV6-1 and TRBJ2-1, with 9 bases fitting TRBD1. CDR1 is MNHNS, CDR2 SASEGT, per germline. The CDR3 sequence is 13 residues long. Losses at the gene ends were 7 bases for V and 7 bases for J; bases not matched to a gene: 5. Written as DNA, the CDR3 is TGTGCCAGCAAAAGGACAGGGGAGAATGAGCAGTTCTTC. This sequence encodes CASKRTGENEQFF.

V and J are TRBV6-5 and TRBJ2-2; D ambiguous. The V end lost 6 bases, the J end lost 7 bases, and 18 bases lay between the germline ends. This CDR3 has 15 residues. Germline CDR1 MNHEY, CDR2 SVGAGI. DNA for the CDR3: TGTGCCAGCAGACAAAAGATCGACGACTTCGGGGAGCTGTTTTTT. Residues: CASRQKIDDFGELFF.

The chain employs TRBV5-4 and TRBJ2-6; D ambiguous. Trimming removed 4 bases at V and 0 bases at J, with 11 bases between. The CDR3 has 16 amino acids. Germline V gene data show CDR1 as SGHNT and CDR2 as YYREEE (reference sequence). The CDR3 DNA reads as TGTGCCAGCAGCCACCATAGGGACTCTGGGGCCAACGTCCTGACTTTC. Protein: CASSHHRDSGANVLTF.

The chain carries TRBV5-1 and TRBJ2-3; possibly TRBD1 for D (6 bases). CDR3 length: 15 residues. Germline lookup yields CDR1 SGHRS and CDR2 YFSETQ. V was trimmed by 4 bases and J by 4 bases, leaving 16 bases between them. The CDR3 reads CASSLTVGASDTQYF. For the CDR3, the DNA is TGCGCCAGCAGCCTTACCGTGGGGGCGTCAGATACGCAGTATTTT.

The chain recombines TRBV6-5 with TRBJ1-2; 9 bases agree with TRBD1. The V segment lost 7 bases and the J segment 4 bases; nucleotides outside the gene matches: 7. This CDR3 spans 14 amino acids. Germline V gene lookup returns CDR1 MNHEY and CDR2 SVGAGI. CDR3 in amino acids: CASTEGQGGYGYTF. CDR3 bases: TGTGCCAGCACCGAGGGACAGGGTGGCTATGGCTACACCTTC.

This clone was seen only a few times. This chain uses TRBV6-5 with TRBJ1-1; possible D gene TRBD1, 6 bases. This CDR3 contains 14 residues. V was cut by 4 bases and J by 1 base, with 10 bases left in between. Germline V gene data show CDR1 as MNHEY and CDR2 as SVGAGI. CDR3 nucleotide sequence: TGTGCCAGCAGTTCAGCCAGGGGGAACACTGAAGCTTTCTTT. This gives the protein CASSSARGNTEAFF.